The rows below give T cell receptor beta chains drawn from one sample of a study of shared clonotypes between healthy human individuals. Sequenced by immunoSEQ multiplex PCR; TCRdb stores in-frame clones only, minus some. The table lists over a million clones, roughly 96% of them singletons. The specimen sequenced was naive CD4+ T cells sorted from blood. The receptors were gathered from a man aged 25 to 40 in good health. The CDR3 runs from the conserved cysteine through the conserved F or W. The D gene is left open where the match is weak. Expanded clones are given a class, and other clones once, few, many or no size at all.

d_call clone_size j_call v_call cdr3_aa cdr3_nt
NA NA TRBJ2-1 TRBV20-1 CSASGSREFF TGCAGTGCTAGTGGGAGCCGTGAGTTCTTC
TRBD1 NA TRBJ1-5 TRBV6-6 CASSFRDRNSNQPQHF TGTGCCAGCAGTTTCCGGGACAGAAATAGCAATCAGCCCCAGCATTTT
NA NA TRBJ2-5 TRBV5-6 CASSSTTGGETQYF TGTGCCAGCAGCTCCACGACTGGGGGGGAGACCCAGTACTTC
NA NA TRBJ2-7 TRBV7-3 CASSPRGTFLYEQYF TGTGCCAGCAGCCCAAGGGGGACTTTCCTCTACGAGCAGTACTTC
TRBD1 once TRBJ2-7 TRBV25-1 CANSPPRQGLEQYF TGTGCCAACTCCCCTCCGCGACAGGGGCTCGAGCAGTACTTC
NA once TRBJ2-1 TRBV9 CASSKVTRDEQFF TGTGCCAGCAGCAAAGTGACTCGCGATGAGCAGTTCTTC
NA NA TRBJ2-1 TRBV7-6 CAVQGGNSYNEQFF TGTGCCGTACAGGGAGGGAACTCCTACAATGAGCAGTTCTTC
TRBD2 once TRBJ2-3 TRBV5-4 CASSSQGAGVNTQYF TGTGCCAGCAGCTCTCAGGGAGCGGGAGTAAATACGCAGTATTTT
TRBD2 NA TRBJ2-1 TRBV4-1 CASSHPLAGGPYNEQFF TGCGCCAGCAGCCACCCACTAGCGGGAGGGCCCTACAATGAGCAGTTCTTC
NA NA TRBJ2-4 TRBV30 CAWSPSSENIQYF TGTGCCTGGAGTCCCTCATCGGAAAACATTCAGTACTTC
NA NA TRBJ2-6 TRBV27 CASRPSGANVLTF TGTGCCAGCAGACCTTCCGGGGCCAACGTCCTGACTTTC
TRBD2 once TRBJ2-3 TRBV29-1 CSVGGRVTDTQYF TGCAGCGTTGGTGGGAGGGTCACAGATACGCAGTATTTT
NA NA TRBJ1-1 TRBV4-3 CASSQDSGGNTEAFF TGCGCCAGCAGCCAAGATTCGGGGGGGAACACTGAAGCTTTCTTT
NA once TRBJ2-7 TRBV5-1 CASSLVGTPTTTEQYF TGCGCCAGCAGCTTGGTGGGAACACCGACAACCACAGAGCAGTACTTC
NA NA TRBJ1-1 TRBV29-1 CSVDAAKAFF TGCAGCGTTGACGCGGCTAAAGCTTTCTTT
NA NA TRBJ1-2 TRBV28 CASTLRPRNGYTF TGTGCCAGCACTTTACGTCCGCGGAATGGCTACACCTTC
NA NA TRBJ2-7 TRBV5-1 CASSQAGIPYEQYF TGCGCCAGCAGTCAGGCAGGGATTCCCTACGAGCAGTACTTC
NA once TRBJ1-1 TRBV5-6 CASTKWGEFRAFF TGTGCCAGCACCAAGTGGGGGGAATTCAGAGCTTTCTTT
NA NA TRBJ1-1 TRBV4-3 CASSQDAGLEAFF TGCGCCAGCAGCCAAGACGCCGGGCTTGAAGCTTTCTTT
NA NA TRBJ1-5 TRBV5-1 CASSPDSTGQPQHF TGCGCCAGCAGCCCTGACTCTACGGGTCAGCCCCAGCATTTT
NA NA TRBJ2-3 TRBV2 CASSVGADTQYF TGTGCCAGCAGCGTAGGAGCAGATACGCAGTATTTT
NA NA TRBJ2-7 TRBV9 CASSVLPSRTYEQYF TGTGCCAGCAGCGTCCTACCCTCGAGGACCTACGAGCAGTACTTC
NA NA TRBJ2-7 TRBV6-1 CASSMNVGAGEQYF TGTGCCAGCAGTATGAATGTGGGAGCAGGCGAGCAGTACTTC
TRBD2 NA TRBJ2-5 TRBV7-2 CASSPPGTSGIKTQYF TGTGCCAGCAGCCCCCCCGGGACTAGCGGGATTAAGACCCAGTACTTC
NA NA TRBJ2-7 TRBV5-5 CASSLFQGDYEQYF TGTGCCAGCAGCTTGTTTCAGGGAGACTACGAGCAGTACTTC
TRBD2 NA TRBJ2-7 TRBV15 CATSRVPPGRASYEQYF TGTGCCACCAGCAGAGTTCCTCCTGGGAGGGCTTCCTACGAGCAGTACTTC